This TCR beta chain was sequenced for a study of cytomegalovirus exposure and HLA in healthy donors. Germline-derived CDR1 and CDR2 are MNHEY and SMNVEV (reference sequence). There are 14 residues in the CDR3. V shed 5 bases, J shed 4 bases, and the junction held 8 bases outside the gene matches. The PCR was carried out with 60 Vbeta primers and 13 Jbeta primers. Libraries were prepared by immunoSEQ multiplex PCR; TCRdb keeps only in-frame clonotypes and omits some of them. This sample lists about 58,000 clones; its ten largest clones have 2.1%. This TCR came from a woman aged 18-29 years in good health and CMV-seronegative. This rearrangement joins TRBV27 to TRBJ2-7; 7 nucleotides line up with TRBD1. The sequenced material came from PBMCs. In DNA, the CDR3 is TGTGCCAGCAGTCTTGACAGGGATGGATACGAGCAGTACTTC. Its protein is CASSLDRDGYEQYF.